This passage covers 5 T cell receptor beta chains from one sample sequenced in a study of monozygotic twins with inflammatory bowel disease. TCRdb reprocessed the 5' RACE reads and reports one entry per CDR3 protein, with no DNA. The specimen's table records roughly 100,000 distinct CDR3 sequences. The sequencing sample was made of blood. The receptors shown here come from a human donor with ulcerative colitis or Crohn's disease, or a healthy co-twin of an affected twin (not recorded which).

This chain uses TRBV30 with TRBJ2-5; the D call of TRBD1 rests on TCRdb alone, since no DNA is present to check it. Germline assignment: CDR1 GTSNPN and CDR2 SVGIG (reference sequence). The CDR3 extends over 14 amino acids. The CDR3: CAWRPGGMEETQYF.

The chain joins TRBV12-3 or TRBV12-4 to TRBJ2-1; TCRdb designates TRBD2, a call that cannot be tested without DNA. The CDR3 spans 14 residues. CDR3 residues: CASSLIRTQNEQFF.

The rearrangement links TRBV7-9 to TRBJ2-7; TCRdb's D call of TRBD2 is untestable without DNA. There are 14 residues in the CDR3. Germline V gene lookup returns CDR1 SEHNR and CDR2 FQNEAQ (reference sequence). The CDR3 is CASSQSGGGYEQYF.

CDR3: CASSRPLGAGETQYF. The rearrangement joins TRBV5-6 to TRBJ2-5; as DNA is missing, the TRBD1 call by TCRdb cannot be tested. The germline V gene has CDR1 SGHDT and CDR2 YYEEEE. The CDR3 covers 15 residues.

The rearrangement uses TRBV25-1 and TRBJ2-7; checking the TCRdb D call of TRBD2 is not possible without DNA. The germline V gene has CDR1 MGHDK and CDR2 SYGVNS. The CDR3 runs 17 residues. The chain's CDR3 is CASSGPTPRAGTYEQYF.